This is a list of T cell receptor beta chains from one sample in a study of blood T cell repertoires in COVID-19. Method: immunoSEQ multiplex PCR; TCRdb's copy keeps in-frame clones and lacks some. The sample yields 310,000 or so clones, about 85% seen once. Sequencing used PBMCs or T cells enriched from blood (not recorded which). These receptors were obtained from a woman between 25 and 40 years old who had recovered from COVID-19. Each CDR3 is given with its conserved first and last residue. The D gene is left open where the match is weak. Clone size, where shown, is once, few, many, or a class for clones that have expanded.

d_call	cdr3_length	v_call	clone_size	j_call	cdr3_aa	cdr3_nt
TRBD1	16	TRBV2	-	TRBJ1-5	CASHPREGARNQPQHF	TGTGCCAGCCACCCCCGGGAGGGGGCTCGTAATCAGCCCCAGCATTTT
-	13	TRBV7-3	few	TRBJ1-3	CASSPNWGNTIYF	TGTGCCAGCAGCCCCAACTGGGGAAACACCATATATTTT
-	15	TRBV7-9	-	TRBJ1-2	CASSLVGEPLYGYTF	TGTGCCAGCAGCTTAGTAGGGGAACCACTCTATGGCTACACCTTC
TRBD2	16	TRBV5-6	-	TRBJ2-5	CASSELTSGGGETQYF	TGTGCCAGCAGCGAATTGACTAGCGGGGGTGGGGAGACCCAGTACTTC
TRBD1	15	TRBV6-5	-	TRBJ2-1	CASSYDRQGSLEQFF	TGTGCCAGCAGTTACGACAGACAGGGTAGCCTTGAGCAGTTCTTC
-	15	TRBV7-8	once	TRBJ2-5	CASSSGTAQQETQYF	TGTGCCAGCAGCTCCGGTACAGCACAGCAAGAGACCCAGTACTTC
-	14	TRBV5-1	-	TRBJ1-5	CASSLDSSNQPQHF	TGCGCCAGCAGCTTGGACAGTAGCAATCAGCCCCAGCATTTT
TRBD1	16	TRBV4-1	-	TRBJ1-5	CASSAHLTGGHQPQHF	TGCGCCAGCAGCGCACACCTTACAGGGGGCCATCAGCCCCAGCATTTT
TRBD1	15	TRBV7-6	-	TRBJ1-3	CASSSGTASGNTIYF	TGTGCCAGCAGCTCCGGGACAGCCTCTGGAAACACCATATATTTT
-	13	TRBV27	-	TRBJ1-2	CASSFRDWNGYTF	TGTGCCAGCAGTTTCCGGGACTGGAATGGCTACACCTTC
TRBD1	13	TRBV19	-	TRBJ1-2	CASSLGQSYGYTF	TGTGCCAGTAGCCTGGGACAGAGCTATGGCTACACCTTC
TRBD1	16	TRBV5-1	-	TRBJ1-2	CASSPDRDKANYGYTF	TGCGCCAGCAGTCCGGACAGGGACAAAGCTAACTATGGCTACACCTTC
-	13	TRBV30	-	TRBJ1-2	CAWSVNRAYGYTF	TGTGCCTGGAGTGTAAACCGCGCCTATGGCTACACCTTC
TRBD1	14	TRBV19	-	TRBJ1-1	CASSWDRGDTEAFF	TGTGCCAGTAGTTGGGACAGGGGCGACACTGAAGCTTTCTTT
-	15	TRBV7-2	few	TRBJ1-6	CASSLVAQYNSPLHF	TGTGCCAGCAGCTTAGTGGCCCAATATAATTCACCCCTCCACTTT
-	13	TRBV19	once	TRBJ2-1	CASNPGGRNEQFF	TGTGCCAGTAACCCCGGGGGACGCAATGAGCAGTTCTTC
TRBD1	13	TRBV19	-	TRBJ1-3	CASSIKGARTIYF	TGTGCCAGTAGTATCAAGGGGGCCCGCACCATATATTTT
TRBD1	16	TRBV19	-	TRBJ1-5	CASSIWAGQGHQPQHF	TGTGCCAGTAGTATCTGGGCGGGACAGGGGCATCAGCCCCAGCATTTT
-	15	TRBV2	-	TRBJ2-2	CANSEARGGTGELFF	TGTGCCAACAGTGAAGCCAGGGGAGGGACCGGGGAGCTGTTTTTT
-	15	TRBV27	-	TRBJ1-1	CASSLGGALGTEAFF	TGTGCCAGCAGTTTGGGAGGGGCTCTTGGGACTGAAGCTTTCTTT
TRBD2	13	TRBV30	once	TRBJ2-3	CAWASGVADTQYF	TGTGCCTGGGCTAGCGGGGTCGCAGATACGCAGTATTTT
-	11	TRBV2	-	TRBJ2-2	CASKGAGELFF	TGTGCCAGCAAGGGGGCCGGGGAGCTGTTTTTT
TRBD1	14	TRBV5-6	few	TRBJ1-6	CASSFGQANSPLHF	TGTGCCAGCAGTTTTGGACAGGCCAATTCACCCCTCCACTTT
TRBD1	15	TRBV5-1	once	TRBJ2-3	CASSFSTGYPDTQYF	TGCGCCAGCAGCTTTTCGACAGGGTACCCAGATACGCAGTATTTT
-	13	TRBV4-2	-	TRBJ2-1	CASSNTEYNEQFF	TGTGCCAGCAGCAATACGGAGTACAATGAGCAGTTCTTC
TRBD2	15	TRBV3-1/TRBV3-2	-	TRBJ2-5	CASSQGTSGGETQYF	TGTGCCAGCAGCCAGGGGACTAGCGGGGGAGAGACCCAGTACTTC
TRBD2	14	TRBV25-1	once	TRBJ2-3	CASGLAGSTDTQYF	TGTGCCAGCGGGCTAGCGGGGAGCACAGATACGCAGTATTTT
TRBD2	17	TRBV7-2	-	TRBJ2-1	CASSLVGGGGSYNEQFF	TGTGCCAGCAGCTTAGTTGGCGGGGGGGGCTCCTACAATGAGCAGTTCTTC
-	14	TRBV18	-	TRBJ1-3	CASSPESSGNTIYF	TGTGCCAGCTCACCCGAGAGTTCAGGAAACACCATATATTTT